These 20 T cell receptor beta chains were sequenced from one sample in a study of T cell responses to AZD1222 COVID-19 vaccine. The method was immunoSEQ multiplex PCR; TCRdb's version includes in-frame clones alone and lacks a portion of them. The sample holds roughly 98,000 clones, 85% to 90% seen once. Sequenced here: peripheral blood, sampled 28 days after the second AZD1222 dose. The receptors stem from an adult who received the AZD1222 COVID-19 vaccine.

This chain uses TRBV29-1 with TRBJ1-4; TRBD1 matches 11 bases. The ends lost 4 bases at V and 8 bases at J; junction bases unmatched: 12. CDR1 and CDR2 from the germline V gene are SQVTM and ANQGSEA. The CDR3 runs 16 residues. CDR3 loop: CSVGTGGSVGAEKLFF. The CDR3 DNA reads TGCAGCGTTGGGACAGGGGGCTCAGTCGGGGCCGAAAAACTGTTTTTT.

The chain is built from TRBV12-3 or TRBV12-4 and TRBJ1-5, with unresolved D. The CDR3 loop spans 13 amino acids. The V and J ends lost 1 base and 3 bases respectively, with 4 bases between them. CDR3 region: CASSLGANQPQHF. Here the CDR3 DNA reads TGTGCCAGCAGTTTAGGGGCCAATCAGCCCCAGCATTTT.

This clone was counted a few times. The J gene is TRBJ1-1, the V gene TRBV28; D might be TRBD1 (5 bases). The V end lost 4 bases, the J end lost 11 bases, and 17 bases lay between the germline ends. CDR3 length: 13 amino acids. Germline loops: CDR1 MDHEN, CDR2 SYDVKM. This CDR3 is CASSSQAPFVAFF. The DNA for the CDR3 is TGTGCCAGCAGTTCACAGGCCCCCTTCGTGGCTTTCTTT. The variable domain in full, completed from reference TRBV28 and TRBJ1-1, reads DVKVTQSSRYLVKRTGEKVFLECVQDMDHENMFWYRQDPGLGLRLIYFSYDVKMKEKGDIPEGYSVSREKKERFSLILESASTNQTSMYLCASSSQAPFVAFFGQGTRLTVV.

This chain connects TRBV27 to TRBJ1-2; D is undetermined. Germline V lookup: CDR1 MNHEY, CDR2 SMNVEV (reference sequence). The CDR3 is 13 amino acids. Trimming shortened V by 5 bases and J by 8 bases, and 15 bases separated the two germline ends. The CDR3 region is CASSHGPTKGYTF. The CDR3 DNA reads TGTGCCAGCAGTCACGGACCGACAAAGGGCTACACCTTC.

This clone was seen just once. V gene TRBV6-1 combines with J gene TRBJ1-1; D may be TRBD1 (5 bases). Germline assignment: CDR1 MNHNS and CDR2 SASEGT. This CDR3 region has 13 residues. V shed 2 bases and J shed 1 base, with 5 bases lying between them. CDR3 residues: CASSEQGNTEAFF. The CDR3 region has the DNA TGTGCCAGCAGTGAACAGGGGAACACTGAAGCTTTCTTT.

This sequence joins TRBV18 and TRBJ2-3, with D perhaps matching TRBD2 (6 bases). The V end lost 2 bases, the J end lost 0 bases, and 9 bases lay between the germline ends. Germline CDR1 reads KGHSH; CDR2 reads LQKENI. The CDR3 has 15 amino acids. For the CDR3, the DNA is TGTGCCAGCTCACCAATGCGGGGCAGCACAGATACGCAGTATTTT. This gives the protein CASSPMRGSTDTQYF.

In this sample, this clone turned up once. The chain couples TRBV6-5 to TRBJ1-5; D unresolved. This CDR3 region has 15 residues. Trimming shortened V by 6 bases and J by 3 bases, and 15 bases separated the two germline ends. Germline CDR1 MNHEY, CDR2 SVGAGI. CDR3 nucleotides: TGTGCCAGCAGGACCGAGGCGGGTTACAATCAGCCCCAGCATTTT. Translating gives CASRTEAGYNQPQHF.

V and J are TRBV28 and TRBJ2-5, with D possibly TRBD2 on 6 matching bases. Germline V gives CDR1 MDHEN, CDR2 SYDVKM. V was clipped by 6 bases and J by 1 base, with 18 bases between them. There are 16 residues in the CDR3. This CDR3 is CASRHGPSASQETQYF. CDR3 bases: TGTGCCAGCAGGCACGGACCTAGCGCAAGCCAAGAGACCCAGTACTTC.

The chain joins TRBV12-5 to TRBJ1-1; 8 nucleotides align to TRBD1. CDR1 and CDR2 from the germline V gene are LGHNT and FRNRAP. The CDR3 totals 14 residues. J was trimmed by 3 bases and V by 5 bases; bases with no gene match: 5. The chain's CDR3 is CASGRRGRDTEAFF. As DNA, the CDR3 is TGTGCTAGTGGTCGCAGGGGGCGGGACACTGAAGCTTTCTTT.

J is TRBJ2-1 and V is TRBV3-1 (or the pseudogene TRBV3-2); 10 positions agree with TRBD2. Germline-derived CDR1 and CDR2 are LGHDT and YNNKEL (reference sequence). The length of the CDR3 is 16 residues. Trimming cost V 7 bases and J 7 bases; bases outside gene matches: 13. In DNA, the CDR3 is TGTGCCAGCACCTCTGCAAGCGGGAGGGCCACGAATGAGCAGTTCTTC. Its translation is CASTSASGRATNEQFF.

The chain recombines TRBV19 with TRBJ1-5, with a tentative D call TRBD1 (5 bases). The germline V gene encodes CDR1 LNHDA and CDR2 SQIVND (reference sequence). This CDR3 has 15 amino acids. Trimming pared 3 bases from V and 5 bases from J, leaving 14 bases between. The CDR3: CASSMARGTYQPQHF. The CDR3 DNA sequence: TGTGCCAGTAGTATGGCCCGGGGGACGTATCAGCCCCAGCATTTT.

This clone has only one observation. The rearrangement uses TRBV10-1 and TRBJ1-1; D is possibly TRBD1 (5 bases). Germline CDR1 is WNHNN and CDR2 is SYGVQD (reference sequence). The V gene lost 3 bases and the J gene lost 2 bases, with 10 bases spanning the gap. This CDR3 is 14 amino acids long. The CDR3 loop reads CASSDPGENTEAFF. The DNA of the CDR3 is TGCGCCAGCAGTGACCCGGGGGAAAACACTGAAGCTTTCTTT.

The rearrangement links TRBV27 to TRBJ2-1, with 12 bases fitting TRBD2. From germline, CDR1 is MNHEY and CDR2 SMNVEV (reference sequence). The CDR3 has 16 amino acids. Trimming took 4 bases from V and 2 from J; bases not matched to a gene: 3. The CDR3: CASSSASGRAYNEQFF. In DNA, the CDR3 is TGTGCCAGCAGTTCCGCTAGCGGGAGGGCCTACAATGAGCAGTTCTTC.

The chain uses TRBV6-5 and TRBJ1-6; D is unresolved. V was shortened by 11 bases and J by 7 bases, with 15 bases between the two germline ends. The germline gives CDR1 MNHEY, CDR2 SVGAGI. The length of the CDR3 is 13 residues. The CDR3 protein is CAAFGLLNSPLHF. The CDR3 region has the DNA TGTGCCGCCTTCGGCCTCCTCAATTCACCCCTCCACTTT.

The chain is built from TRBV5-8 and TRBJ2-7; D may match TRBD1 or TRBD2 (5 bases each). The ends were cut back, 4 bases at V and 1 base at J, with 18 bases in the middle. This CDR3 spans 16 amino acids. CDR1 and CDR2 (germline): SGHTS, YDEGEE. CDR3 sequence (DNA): TGTGCCAGCAGCCCACTTTTATGGGGGAGTTCCTACGAGCAGTACTTC. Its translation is CASSPLLWGSSYEQYF.

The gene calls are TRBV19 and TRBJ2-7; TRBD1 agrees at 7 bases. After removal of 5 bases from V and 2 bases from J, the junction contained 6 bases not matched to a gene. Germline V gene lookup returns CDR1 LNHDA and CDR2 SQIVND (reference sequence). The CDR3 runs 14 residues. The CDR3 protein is CASSSRTGAYEQYF. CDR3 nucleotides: TGTGCCAGTAGTTCGCGGACAGGTGCCTACGAGCAGTACTTC.

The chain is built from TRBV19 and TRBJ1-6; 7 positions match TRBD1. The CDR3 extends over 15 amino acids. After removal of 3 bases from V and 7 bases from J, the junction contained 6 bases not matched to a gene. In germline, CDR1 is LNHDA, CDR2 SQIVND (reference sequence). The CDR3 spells CASSIRDSSNSPLHF. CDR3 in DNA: TGTGCCAGTAGTATCCGGGACAGCTCGAATTCACCCCTCCACTTT.

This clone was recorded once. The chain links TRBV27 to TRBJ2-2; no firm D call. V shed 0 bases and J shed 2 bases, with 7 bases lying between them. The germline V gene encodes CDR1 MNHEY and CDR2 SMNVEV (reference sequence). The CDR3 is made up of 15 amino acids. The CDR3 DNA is TGTGCCAGCAGTTTATCTGGTATTAACACCGGGGAGCTGTTTTTT. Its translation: CASSLSGINTGELFF.

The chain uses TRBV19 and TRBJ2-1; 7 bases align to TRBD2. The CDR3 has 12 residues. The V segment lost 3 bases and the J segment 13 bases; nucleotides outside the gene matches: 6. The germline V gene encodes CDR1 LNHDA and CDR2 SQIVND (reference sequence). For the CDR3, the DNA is TGTGCCAGTAGTATGGAAGTAGCGGGTCAGTTCTTC. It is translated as CASSMEVAGQFF.

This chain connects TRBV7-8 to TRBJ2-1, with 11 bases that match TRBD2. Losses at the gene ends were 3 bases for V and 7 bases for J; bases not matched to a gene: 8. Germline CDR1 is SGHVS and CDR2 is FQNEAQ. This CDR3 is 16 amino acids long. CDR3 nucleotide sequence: TGTGCCAGCAGCTTCTTAGCGGGAGGGCCAGGTAATGAGCAGTTCTTC. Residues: CASSFLAGGPGNEQFF.